Following are 12 T cell receptor beta chains from one sample sequenced in a study of T cell responses to AZD1222 COVID-19 vaccine. Clones were read by immunoSEQ multiplex PCR, and TCRdb kept only the in-frame ones, dropping some. The top ten clones hold around 3.5% of a sample with some 150,000 clones, approximately 90% of them seen once. The sample here was peripheral blood, taken 28 days after the second AZD1222 dose. These receptors all stem from an adult who received the AZD1222 COVID-19 vaccine.

This chain uses TRBV5-5 with TRBJ1-2; TRBD1 matches 8 bases. After removal of 7 bases from V and 3 bases from J, the junction contained 5 bases not matched to a gene. This CDR3 is built from 13 residues. The germline V gene has CDR1 SGHKS and CDR2 YYEKEE (reference sequence). CDR3 in DNA: TGTGCCAGCCGGGGACAGGACCACTATGGCTACACCTTC. Its translation is CASRGQDHYGYTF.

V usage is TRBV6-5 and J usage is TRBJ1-2, with D possibly matching TRBD1 (5 bases). Trimming left V 5 bases short and J 6 bases short, with 16 bases between. CDR3 length: 14 residues. Germline values: CDR1 MNHEY, CDR2 SVGAGI. CDR3 residues: CASSRTLGEDGYTF. DNA of the CDR3: TGTGCCAGCAGTCGGACATTGGGGGAGGATGGCTACACCTTC.

The CDR3 nucleotides read TGTGCCAGTAGTATCGACAGGCGTTACACCGGGGAGCTGTTTTTT. Its translation is CASSIDRRYTGELFF. This chain connects TRBV19 to TRBJ2-2; tentatively, D is TRBD1 (6 bases). Germline V CDR1 and CDR2: LNHDA, SQIVND (reference sequence). This CDR3 spans 15 amino acids. Trimming shortened V by 3 bases and J by 3 bases, and 11 bases separated the two germline ends.

The chain has TRBV7-9 and TRBJ1-4, with TRBD1 identical over 7 bases. CDR3 length equals 15 residues. Germline CDR1 SEHNR, CDR2 FQNEAQ (reference sequence). With 5 bases clipped from V and 4 bases from J, the junction kept 7 bases outside the gene matches. CDR3 protein: CASSQSGGSNEKLFF. The CDR3, as DNA: TGTGCCAGCAGCCAATCAGGGGGGAGTAATGAAAAACTGTTTTTT.

This clone was found once. The V call is TRBV19, the J call TRBJ2-1; D remains ambiguous. Germline CDR1 and CDR2: LNHDA and SQIVND (reference sequence). CDR3 length: 15 residues. V dropped 5 bases and J dropped 0 bases, with 11 bases sitting between them. The CDR3 DNA reads TGTGCCAGTAGTTTAGGGCCCAGCTCCTACAATGAGCAGTTCTTC. The encoded protein is CASSLGPSSYNEQFF.

The chain joins TRBV4-3 to TRBJ1-2; D is perhaps TRBD1 (5 bases). Deletions cut 0 bases from V and 1 base from J, with 12 bases between. Germline-derived CDR1 and CDR2 are LGHNA and YSLEER. The CDR3 runs to 16 residues. The CDR3 sequence is CASSQEEAGYNYGYTF. The CDR3 DNA reads as TGCGCCAGCAGCCAAGAGGAGGCAGGGTATAACTATGGCTACACCTTC.

The J gene is TRBJ1-2, the V gene TRBV24-1; TRBD1 aligns across 7 bases. Losses at the gene ends were 2 bases for V and 2 bases for J; bases not matched to a gene: 4. CDR1 KGHDR and CDR2 SFDVKD come from the germline V gene. This CDR3 has 15 amino acids. CDR3 sequence: CATSDSDRPNYGYTF. Here the CDR3 DNA reads TGTGCCACCAGTGATTCGGACAGGCCAAACTATGGCTACACCTTC.

The genes are TRBV7-9 and TRBJ1-2; TRBD1 is a possible D gene (5 bases). CDR1 and CDR2 from the germline V gene are SEHNR and FQNEAQ (reference sequence). The ends were cut back, 5 bases at V and 8 bases at J, with 15 bases in the middle. CDR3 length: 13 amino acids. The CDR3 DNA follows: TGTGCCAGCAGCCTAGAGTCGGGGGGAGGCTACACCTTC. This codes for CASSLESGGGYTF.

The rearrangement links TRBV28 to TRBJ1-6; possibly TRBD1 for D (6 bases). The CDR3 length is 15 residues. V was trimmed by 4 bases and J by 8 bases, leaving 15 bases between them. From germline, CDR1 is MDHEN and CDR2 SYDVKM. In DNA form, the CDR3 reads TGTGCCAGCAGTTCTGGACAGCCTACTCATTCACCCCTCCACTTT. Translated, it gives CASSSGQPTHSPLHF.

J is TRBJ2-1 and V is TRBV5-6; perhaps TRBD2 as D (6 bases). The V gene's germline CDR1 is SGHDT and CDR2 YYEEEE. Trimming shortened V by 4 bases and J by 8 bases, and 13 bases separated the two germline ends. The CDR3 runs to 13 residues. The CDR3 here is CASSMGGRDEQFF. The CDR3 region has the DNA TGTGCCAGCAGCATGGGGGGAAGAGATGAGCAGTTCTTC.

This chain connects TRBV27 to TRBJ1-1, with 12 bases that match TRBD1. Germline V CDR1 and CDR2: MNHEY, SMNVEV (reference sequence). This CDR3 is built from 17 residues. Trimming cost V 8 bases and J 5 bases; bases outside gene matches: 15. The DNA of the CDR3 is TGTGCCAGCGCGGACCTGGGACAGGGGGCTTGGTGGACTGAAGCTTTCTTT. Translating it yields CASADLGQGAWWTEAFF.

The V call is TRBV9, the J call TRBJ1-6; D gene uncertain. The germline gives CDR1 SGDLS, CDR2 YYNGEE. The CDR3 is 13 residues long. Trimming shortened V by 0 bases and J by 13 bases, and 11 bases separated the two germline ends. The chain's CDR3 is CASSVGVSHPLHF. CDR3 DNA sequence: TGTGCCAGCAGCGTAGGAGTAAGTCACCCCCTCCACTTT.